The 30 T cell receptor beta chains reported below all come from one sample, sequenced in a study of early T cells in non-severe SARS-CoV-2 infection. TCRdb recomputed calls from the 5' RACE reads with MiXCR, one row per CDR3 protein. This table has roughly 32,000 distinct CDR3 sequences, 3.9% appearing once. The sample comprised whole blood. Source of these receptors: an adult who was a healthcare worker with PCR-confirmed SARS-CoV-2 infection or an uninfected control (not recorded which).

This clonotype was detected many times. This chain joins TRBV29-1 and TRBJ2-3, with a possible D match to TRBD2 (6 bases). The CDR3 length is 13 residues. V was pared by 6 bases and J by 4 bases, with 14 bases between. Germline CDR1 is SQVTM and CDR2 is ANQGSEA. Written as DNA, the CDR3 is TGCAGCGTGAACCGACTAGGATCAGATACGCAGTATTTT. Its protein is CSVNRLGSDTQYF.

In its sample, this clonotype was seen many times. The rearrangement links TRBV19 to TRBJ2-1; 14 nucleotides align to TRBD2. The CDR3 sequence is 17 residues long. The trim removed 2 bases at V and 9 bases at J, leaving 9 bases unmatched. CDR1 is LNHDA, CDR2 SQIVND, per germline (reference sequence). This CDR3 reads CASSITSVGLAGAEQFF. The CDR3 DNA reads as TGTGCCAGTAGTATAACGTCGGTGGGACTAGCGGGGGCTGAGCAGTTCTTC.

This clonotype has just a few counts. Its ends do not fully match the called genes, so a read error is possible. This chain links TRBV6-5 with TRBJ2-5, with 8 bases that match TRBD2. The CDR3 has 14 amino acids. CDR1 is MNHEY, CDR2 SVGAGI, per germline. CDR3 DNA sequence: TGTACCAGCAGCTCCTCGACTAGCGCCGAGACCCAGTACTTC. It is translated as CTSSSSTSAETQYF.

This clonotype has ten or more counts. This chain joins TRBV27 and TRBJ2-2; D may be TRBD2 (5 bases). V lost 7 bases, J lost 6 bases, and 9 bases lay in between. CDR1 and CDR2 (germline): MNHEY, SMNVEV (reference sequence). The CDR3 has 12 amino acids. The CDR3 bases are TGTGCCAGCATGGGAGAAGCCGGGGAGCTGTTTTTT. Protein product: CASMGEAGELFF.

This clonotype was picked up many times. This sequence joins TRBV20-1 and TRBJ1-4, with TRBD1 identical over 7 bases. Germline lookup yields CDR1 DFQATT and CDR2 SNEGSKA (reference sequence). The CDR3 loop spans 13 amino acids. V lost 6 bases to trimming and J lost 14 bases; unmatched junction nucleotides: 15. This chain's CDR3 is CSAQGGGGASLFF. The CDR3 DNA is TGCAGTGCCCAGGGGGGAGGCGGCGCTTCGCTGTTTTTT.

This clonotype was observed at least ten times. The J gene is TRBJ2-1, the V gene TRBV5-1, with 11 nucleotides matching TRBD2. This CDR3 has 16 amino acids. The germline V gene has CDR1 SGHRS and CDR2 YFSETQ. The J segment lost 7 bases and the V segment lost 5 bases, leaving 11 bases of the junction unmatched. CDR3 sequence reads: CASSSQPTSGSNEQFF. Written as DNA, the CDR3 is TGCGCCAGCAGTTCTCAGCCCACTAGCGGGAGTAATGAGCAGTTCTTC.

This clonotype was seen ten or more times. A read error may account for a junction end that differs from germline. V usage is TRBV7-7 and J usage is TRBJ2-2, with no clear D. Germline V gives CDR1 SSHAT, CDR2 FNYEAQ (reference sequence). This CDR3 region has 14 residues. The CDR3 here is CASSLSVNTGELFF. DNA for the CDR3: TGTGCTAGCAGCTTATCCGTGAACACCGGGGAGCTGTTTTTT.

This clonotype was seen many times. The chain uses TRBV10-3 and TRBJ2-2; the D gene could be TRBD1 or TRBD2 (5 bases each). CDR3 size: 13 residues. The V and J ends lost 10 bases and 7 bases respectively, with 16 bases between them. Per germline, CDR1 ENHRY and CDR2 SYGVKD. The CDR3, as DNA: TGTGCCAGCCAGCCAGGGACGGACGGGGAGCTGTTTTTT. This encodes CASQPGTDGELFF.

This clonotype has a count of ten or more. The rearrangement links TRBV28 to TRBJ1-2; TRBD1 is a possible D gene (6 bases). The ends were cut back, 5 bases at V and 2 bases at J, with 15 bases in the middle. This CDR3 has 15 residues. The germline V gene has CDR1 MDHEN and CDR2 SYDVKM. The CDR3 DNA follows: TGTGCCAGCAGTAGAACACAGGGTATGAACTATGGCTACACCTTC. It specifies CASSRTQGMNYGYTF.

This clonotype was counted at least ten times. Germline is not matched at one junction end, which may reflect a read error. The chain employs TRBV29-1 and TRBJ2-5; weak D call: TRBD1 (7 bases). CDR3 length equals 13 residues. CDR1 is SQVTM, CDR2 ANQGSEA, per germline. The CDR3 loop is CSGKGALLETQYF. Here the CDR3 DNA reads TGTAGCGGAAAGGGGGCGCTGTTAGAGACCCAGTACTTC.

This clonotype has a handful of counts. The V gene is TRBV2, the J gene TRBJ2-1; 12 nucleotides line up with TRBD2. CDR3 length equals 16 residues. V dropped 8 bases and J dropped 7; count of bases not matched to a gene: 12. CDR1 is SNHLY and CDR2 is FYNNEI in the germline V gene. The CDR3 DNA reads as TGTGCCAGCCTCCACACGACTAGCGGGAGTTGGAATGAGCAGTTCTTC. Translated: CASLHTTSGSWNEQFF.

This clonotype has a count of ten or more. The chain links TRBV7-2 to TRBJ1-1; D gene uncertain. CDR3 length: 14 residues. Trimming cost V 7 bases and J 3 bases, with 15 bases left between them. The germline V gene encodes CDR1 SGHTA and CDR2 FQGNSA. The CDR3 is CASTHIGIYTEAFF. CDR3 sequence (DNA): TGTGCCAGCACCCACATCGGGATCTACACTGAAGCTTTCTTT.

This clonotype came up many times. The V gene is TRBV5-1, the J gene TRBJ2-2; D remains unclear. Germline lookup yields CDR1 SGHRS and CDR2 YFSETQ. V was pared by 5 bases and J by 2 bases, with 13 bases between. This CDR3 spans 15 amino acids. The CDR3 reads CASRVETTNTGELFF. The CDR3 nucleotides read TGCGCCAGCAGGGTGGAGACAACTAACACCGGGGAGCTGTTTTTT.

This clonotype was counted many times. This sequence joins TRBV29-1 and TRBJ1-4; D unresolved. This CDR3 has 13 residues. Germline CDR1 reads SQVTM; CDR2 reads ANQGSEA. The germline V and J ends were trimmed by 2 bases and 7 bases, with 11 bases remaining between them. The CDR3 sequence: CSVERRGGEKLFF. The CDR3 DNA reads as TGCAGCGTTGAACGTCGGGGAGGTGAAAAACTGTTTTTT.

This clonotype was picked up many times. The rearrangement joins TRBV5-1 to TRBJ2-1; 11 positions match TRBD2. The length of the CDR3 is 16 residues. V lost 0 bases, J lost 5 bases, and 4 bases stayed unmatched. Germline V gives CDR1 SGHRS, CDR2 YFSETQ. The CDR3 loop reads CASSLGVGLADNEQFF. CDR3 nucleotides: TGCGCCAGCAGCTTGGGGGTGGGACTAGCGGACAATGAGCAGTTCTTC.

The CDR3: CATKSQGGANEKLFF. The CDR3, as DNA: TGTGCCACCAAATCCCAGGGGGGGGCTAATGAAAAACTGTTTTTT. The chain combines TRBV10-3 with TRBJ1-4, with TRBD1 identical over 7 bases. V lost 10 bases, J lost 3 bases, and 11 bases stayed unmatched. Germline V gene lookup returns CDR1 ENHRY and CDR2 SYGVKD. The CDR3 is made up of 15 amino acids.

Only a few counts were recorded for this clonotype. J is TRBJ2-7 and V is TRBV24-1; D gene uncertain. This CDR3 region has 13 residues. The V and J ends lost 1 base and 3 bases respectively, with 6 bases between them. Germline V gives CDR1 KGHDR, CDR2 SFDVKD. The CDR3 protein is CATSDLGHYEQYF. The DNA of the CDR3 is TGTGCCACCAGTGATTTAGGGCACTACGAGCAGTACTTC.

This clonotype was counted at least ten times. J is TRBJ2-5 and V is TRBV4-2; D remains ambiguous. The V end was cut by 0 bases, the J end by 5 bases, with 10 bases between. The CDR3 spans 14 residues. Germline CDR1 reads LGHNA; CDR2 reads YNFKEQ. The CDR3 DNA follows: TGTGCCAGCAGCCAAGATATAGGGCAGGAGACCCAGTACTTC. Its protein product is CASSQDIGQETQYF.

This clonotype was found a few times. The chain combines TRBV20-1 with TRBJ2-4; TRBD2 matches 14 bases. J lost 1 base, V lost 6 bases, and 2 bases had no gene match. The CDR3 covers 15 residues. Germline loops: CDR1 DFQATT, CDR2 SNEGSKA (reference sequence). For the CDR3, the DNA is TGCAGTGCCCGGACTAGCGGGGGGGCCAAAAACATTCAGTACTTC. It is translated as CSARTSGGAKNIQYF.

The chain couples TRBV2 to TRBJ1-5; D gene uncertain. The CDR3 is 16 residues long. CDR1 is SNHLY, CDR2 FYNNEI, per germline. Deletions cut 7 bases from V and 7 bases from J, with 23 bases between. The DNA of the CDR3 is TGTGCCAGCACTACCCCGGGAGGAGGGAACGGGCAGCCCCAGCATTTT. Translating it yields CASTTPGGGNGQPQHF.

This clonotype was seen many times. The CDR3 DNA follows: TGTGCCAGCAGCTTAGGTGGGGGGCCCTATGGCTACACCTTC. Its translation is CASSLGGGPYGYTF. The rearrangement uses TRBV7-9 and TRBJ1-2, with D tentatively TRBD1 (6 bases). Trimming took off 1 base at V and 4 bases at J, with 10 bases between the two ends. The V gene's germline CDR1 is SEHNR and CDR2 FQNEAQ (reference sequence). The CDR3 sequence is 14 residues long.

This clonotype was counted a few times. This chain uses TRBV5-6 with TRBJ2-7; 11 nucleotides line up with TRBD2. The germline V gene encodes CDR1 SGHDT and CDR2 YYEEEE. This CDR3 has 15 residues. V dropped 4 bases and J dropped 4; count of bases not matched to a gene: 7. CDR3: CASSLTGTSGYEQYF. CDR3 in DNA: TGTGCCAGCAGCCTAACCGGGACTAGCGGATACGAGCAGTACTTC.

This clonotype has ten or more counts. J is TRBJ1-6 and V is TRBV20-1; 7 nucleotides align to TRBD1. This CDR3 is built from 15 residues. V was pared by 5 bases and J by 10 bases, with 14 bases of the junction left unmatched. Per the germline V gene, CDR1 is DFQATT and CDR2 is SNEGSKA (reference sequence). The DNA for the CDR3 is TGCAGTGCTCCAGTTTCCGAGGGGGCACGATCACCCCTCCACTTT. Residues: CSAPVSEGARSPLHF.

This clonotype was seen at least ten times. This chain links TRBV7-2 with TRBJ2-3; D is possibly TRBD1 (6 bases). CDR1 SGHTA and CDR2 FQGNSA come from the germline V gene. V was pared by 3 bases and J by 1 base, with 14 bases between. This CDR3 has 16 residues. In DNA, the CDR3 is TGTGCCAGCAGCTTTGGACAGCTATGGGGCACAGATACGCAGTATTTT. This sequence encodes CASSFGQLWGTDTQYF.

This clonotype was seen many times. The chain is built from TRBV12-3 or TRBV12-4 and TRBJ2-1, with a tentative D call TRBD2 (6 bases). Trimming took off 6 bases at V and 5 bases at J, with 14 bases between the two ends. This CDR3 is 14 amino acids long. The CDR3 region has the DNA TGTGCCAGCAGCCCGACCGGAGGGAACAATGAGCAGTTCTTC. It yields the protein CASSPTGGNNEQFF.

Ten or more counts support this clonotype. The CDR3 nucleotides read TGTGCCAGCAGCCAGGGATCGGCGGGGAGCACAGATACGCAGTATTTT. It encodes CASSQGSAGSTDTQYF. The chain has TRBV3-1 and TRBJ2-3; perhaps TRBD2 as D (6 bases). The CDR3 is made up of 16 amino acids. Trimming pared 3 bases from V and 0 bases from J, leaving 13 bases between. Germline V gene sequence: CDR1 LGHDT, CDR2 YNNKEL (reference sequence).

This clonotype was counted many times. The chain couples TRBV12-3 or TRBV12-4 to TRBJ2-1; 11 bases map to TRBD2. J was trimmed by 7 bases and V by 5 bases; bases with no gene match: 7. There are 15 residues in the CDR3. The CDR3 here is CASSPGTSGANEQFF. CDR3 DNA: TGTGCCAGCAGTCCCGGGACTAGCGGAGCTAATGAGCAGTTCTTC.

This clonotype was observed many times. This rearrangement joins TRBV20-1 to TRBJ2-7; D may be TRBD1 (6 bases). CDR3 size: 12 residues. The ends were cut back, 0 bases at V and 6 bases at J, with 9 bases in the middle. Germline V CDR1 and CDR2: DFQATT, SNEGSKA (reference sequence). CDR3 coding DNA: TGCAGTGCTAGAGATACAGGGCCCGAGCAGTACTTC. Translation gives CSARDTGPEQYF.

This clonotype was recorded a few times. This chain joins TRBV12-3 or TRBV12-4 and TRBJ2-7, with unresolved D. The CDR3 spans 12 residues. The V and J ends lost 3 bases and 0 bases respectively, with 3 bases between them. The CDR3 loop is CASSFRSYEQYF. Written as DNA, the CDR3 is TGTGCCAGCAGTTTCCGCTCCTACGAGCAGTACTTC.

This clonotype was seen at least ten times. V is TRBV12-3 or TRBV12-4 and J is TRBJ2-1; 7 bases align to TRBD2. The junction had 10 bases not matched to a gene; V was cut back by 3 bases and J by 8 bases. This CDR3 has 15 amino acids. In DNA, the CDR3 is TGTGCCAGCAGTTTCCGGTCTAGCGGTCGCGATGAGCAGTTCTTC. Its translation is CASSFRSSGRDEQFF.